A selection of T cell receptor beta chains follows, all from one sample in a study of T cell repertoires in cytomegalovirus infection. One entry per CDR3 protein, called by TCRdb with MiXCR from the reads. The data show 200,000 to 300,000 distinct CDR3 sequences, with around 8.7% seen just once and more than 12% held by the top ten. The sample comprised PBMCs. These TCRs come from a human donor in good health (CMV status not recorded). Some clones in this sample may be carry-over from other donors' samples. Each CDR3 is given with its conserved first and last residue. The D gene is left open where the match is weak. Size values are once, few and many counts, or a class for expanded clones, and some rows have none.

J gene | V gene | clone size | D gene | CDR3 length | CDR3 DNA | CDR3 protein
TRBJ1-1 | TRBV11-2 | many | TRBD1 | 15 | TGTGCCAGCAGCCAGGCAGGGGGGGGGCGGACTGAAGCTTTCTTT | CASSQAGGGRTEAFF
TRBJ1-1 | TRBV7-8 | many | - | 13 | TGTGCCAGCAGCTTAAGCGGGGCCACTGAAGCTTTCTTT | CASSLSGATEAFF
TRBJ2-1 | TRBV2 | - | - | 15 | TGTGCCAGCAAATCAGGGCCCATAGGGGACAATGAGCAGTTCTTC | CASKSGPIGDNEQFF
TRBJ2-2 | TRBV28 | few | TRBD2 | 16 | TGTGCCAGCAGTTTACAGCGGGGGGGCCTCACCGGGGAGCTGTTTTTT | CASSLQRGGLTGELFF
TRBJ2-5 | TRBV7-2 | many | - | 13 | TGTGCCAGCAGTCAAAAAGGTGCTGGGACCCAGTACTTC | CASSQKGAGTQYF
TRBJ1-2 | TRBV28 | many | - | 12 | TGTGCCAGCAGTTTATTAGGGAATGGCTACACCTTC | CASSLLGNGYTF
TRBJ1-5 | TRBV6-2/TRBV6-3 | many | TRBD1 | 14 | TGTGCCAGCACCCAGCCAGGGGGCGATCAGCCCCAGCATTTT | CASTQPGGDQPQHF
TRBJ1-2 | TRBV19 | - | - | 14 | TGTGCCACCGCAGTGGGGCGCGGAAACTATGGCTACACCTTC | CATAVGRGNYGYTF
TRBJ2-1 | TRBV25-1 | few | - | 14 | TGTGCCAGCAGTTCAGGGCTTGGGTACAATGAGCAGTTCTTC | CASSSGLGYNEQFF
TRBJ1-4 | TRBV7-8 | many | TRBD1 | 15 | TGTGCCAGCAGCTTACCGGGACAGGGGGATGAAAAACTGTTTTTT | CASSLPGQGDEKLFF
TRBJ2-2 | TRBV2 | - | - | 13 | TGTGCCAGCCGGACTCAGAACACCGGGGAGCTGTTTTTT | CASRTQNTGELFF
TRBJ1-3 | TRBV7-2 | many | - | 16 | TGTGCCAGCAGCTTTTCGAATTCGCGAGGTGGAAACACCATATATTTT | CASSFSNSRGGNTIYF
TRBJ2-3 | TRBV10-3 | - | TRBD2 | 15 | TGTGCCATCAGCCGGACTAGCGAGGAGTGGGATACGCAGTATTTT | CAISRTSEEWDTQYF
TRBJ2-1 | TRBV19 | - | - | 13 | TGTGCCAGTAGACATCAGGGGGGAAATGAGCAGTTCTTC | CASRHQGGNEQFF
TRBJ2-3 | TRBV7-2 | many | TRBD1 | 16 | TGTGCCAGCAGCTTAGGACCGGGACAGGGCACAGATACGCAGTATTTT | CASSLGPGQGTDTQYF
TRBJ1-2 | TRBV12-3/TRBV12-4 | - | TRBD1 | 15 | TGTGCCAGCAGGTCTCAGGGGGCGTCTAGCTATGGCTACACCTTC | CASRSQGASSYGYTF
TRBJ2-7 | TRBV7-2 | many | - | 13 | TGTGCCAGCAGCCTCACACAATCGGTCGAGCAGTACTTC | CASSLTQSVEQYF
TRBJ1-3 | TRBV7-9 | many | TRBD1 | 18 | TGTGCCAGCAGTTCTCGACAGGGGGCGCCGGATCCTGGAAACACCATATATTTT | CASSSRQGAPDPGNTIYF
TRBJ2-3 | TRBV7-8 | many | - | 15 | TGTGCCAGCAGCTTAGGGGGGCTAGGCACAGATACGCAGTATTTT | CASSLGGLGTDTQYF
TRBJ1-2 | TRBV7-9 | - | TRBD1 | 17 | TGTGCCAGCAGCCAGCATTCCGGAGAACAGGGGGCGGGTGGCTACACCTTC | CASSQHSGEQGAGGYTF
TRBJ1-1 | TRBV7-8 | many | TRBD1 | 15 | TGTGCCAGCAGCCAGGGGGGGTGGCAGGCCCCTGAAGCTTTCTTT | CASSQGGWQAPEAFF
TRBJ2-2 | TRBV20-1 | - | TRBD2 | 15 | TGCAGTGCCCGACTAGCGGGAAAGGACACCGGGGAGCTGTTTTTT | CSARLAGKDTGELFF
TRBJ2-7 | TRBV20-1 | - | TRBD2 | 13 | TGCAGTGTACCGGGACTAGCGGGCTACGAGCAGTACTTC | CSVPGLAGYEQYF
TRBJ1-1 | TRBV12-3/TRBV12-4 | many | - | 13 | TGTGCCAGCAGTTTAGCAGGGGTGCCTGAAGCTTTCTTT | CASSLAGVPEAFF
TRBJ2-3 | TRBV12-3/TRBV12-4 | few | - | 13 | TGTGCCAGCAGTTTATCAGTGTTAGTGACGCAGTATTTT | CASSLSVLVTQYF
TRBJ1-5 | TRBV10-3 | few | TRBD1 | 12 | TGTGCCATGGGGACAGCGAATCAGCCCCAGCATTTT | CAMGTANQPQHF
TRBJ2-1 | TRBV7-8 | few | TRBD2 | 17 | TGTGCCAGCAGCTGGCTAGCGGGGGCGAGCTCCTACAATGAGCAGTTCTTC | CASSWLAGASSYNEQFF
TRBJ1-1 | TRBV5-1 | - | - | 13 | TGCGCCACCAAGACGGTGATTCAGGGTGAAGCTTTCTTT | CATKTVIQGEAFF
TRBJ2-7 | TRBV7-2 | many | - | 13 | TGTGCCAGCAGCTACCGACCTGGAAACGAGCAGTACTTC | CASSYRPGNEQYF
TRBJ2-7 | TRBV7-2 | many | - | 12 | TGTGCCAGCAGCTTAATACTCTCCGAGCAGTACTTC | CASSLILSEQYF
TRBJ2-6 | TRBV7-2 | many | TRBD1 | 20 | TGTGCCAGCAGATCCGGGACAGGGGATTTTAGTGTTTCTGGGGCCAACGTCCTGACTTTC | CASRSGTGDFSVSGANVLTF
TRBJ2-2 | TRBV6-1 | many | TRBD1 | 13 | TGTGCCAGCCAGGACAGGGCCACCGGGGAGCTGTTTTTT | CASQDRATGELFF
TRBJ2-4 | TRBV20-1 | few | TRBD1 | 17 | TGCAGTGCTAGAGAGGGTAGGGGGCCCCTAGCCAAAAACATTCAGTACTTC | CSAREGRGPLAKNIQYF
TRBJ1-1 | TRBV6-1 | - | TRBD1 | 14 | TGTGCCAGCAGTTCAGGGGGGAAGAACACTGAAGCTTTCTTT | CASSSGGKNTEAFF
TRBJ1-1 | TRBV3-1 | few | TRBD1 | 15 | TGTGCCAGCAGACCCTCGGACAGGTTGAACACTGAAGCTTTCTTT | CASRPSDRLNTEAFF
TRBJ2-7 | TRBV27 | many | - | 16 | TGTGCCAGCAGTTTATCGGGGGGGGGCAGGGCGTACGAGCAGTACTTC | CASSLSGGGRAYEQYF
TRBJ2-7 | TRBV28 | few | - | 13 | TGTGCCAGCAGCCCACCACAGACCTACGAGCAGTACTTC | CASSPPQTYEQYF
TRBJ2-4 | TRBV6-2/TRBV6-3 | - | - | 14 | TGTGCCAGCAGTCAGACGGCCAGAGGAAACATTCAGTACTTC | CASSQTARGNIQYF
TRBJ1-4 | TRBV7-2 | many | - | 14 | TGTGCCAGCAGCTTGGGGCCGATGGGGGAAAAACTGTTTTTT | CASSLGPMGEKLFF
TRBJ1-3 | TRBV7-2 | medium-sized | TRBD1 | 18 | TGTGCCAGCGGCGGGAGTCAGGGGGCCCTAACCTCTGGAAACACCATATATTTT | CASGGSQGALTSGNTIYF
TRBJ1-2 | TRBV7-9 | many | TRBD1 | 16 | TGTGCCAGCAGCCCCAGGCGGACAGGGACCTCTGATGGCTACACCTTC | CASSPRRTGTSDGYTF
TRBJ2-3 | TRBV24-1 | many | TRBD2 | 15 | TGTGCCACCAGTGCCCGGACTAGCGGCACAGATACGCAGTATTTT | CATSARTSGTDTQYF
TRBJ1-1 | TRBV7-8 | many | - | 16 | TGTGCCAGCAGCCCTAGTGTCGACTTACCCAAAACCAAAGCTTTCTTT | CASSPSVDLPKTKAFF
TRBJ1-4 | TRBV7-2 | many | - | 13 | TGTGCCAGCAGCTTGCGGATTGGCGAAAAACTGTTTTTT | CASSLRIGEKLFF
TRBJ2-5 | TRBV12-3/TRBV12-4 | many | TRBD1 | 13 | TGTGCCAGTTTTCGACAGGGACAAGAGACCCAGTACTTC | CASFRQGQETQYF
TRBJ2-1 | TRBV29-1 | many | - | 10 | TGCAGCGTTGCCGACAATGAGCAGTTCTTC | CSVADNEQFF
TRBJ2-2 | TRBV7-2 | many | TRBD1 | 14 | TGTGCCAGCAGCCCGGGGACAGCTACCGGGGAGCTGTTTTTT | CASSPGTATGELFF
TRBJ2-1 | TRBV7-2 | many | - | 15 | TGTGCCAGCAGCTTAGAGGTCCAGCCGTACAATGAGCAGTTCTTC | CASSLEVQPYNEQFF
TRBJ1-4 | TRBV7-2 | many | TRBD1 | 16 | TGTGCCAGCAGCCTCACTCGACAGGGCATCGGTGAAAAACTGTTTTTT | CASSLTRQGIGEKLFF
TRBJ2-5 | TRBV20-1 | - | - | 15 | TGCAGTGCTCGCGTGTTCTCGGGAGTCCAAGAGACCCAGTACTTC | CSARVFSGVQETQYF
TRBJ1-4 | TRBV5-1 | - | TRBD1 | 16 | TGCGCCAGCAGTCCGGGACAGGGGGCGACTAATGAAAAACTGTTTTTT | CASSPGQGATNEKLFF
TRBJ1-1 | TRBV7-8 | many | - | 15 | TGTGCCAGCAGCCAGACGACAGCAGAGAACACTGAAGCTTTCTTT | CASSQTTAENTEAFF
TRBJ2-1 | TRBV6-6 | - | TRBD2 | 16 | TGTGCCAGCGGGGGAAGTAGCGGGGTTTCCTACAATGAGCAGTTCTTC | CASGGSSGVSYNEQFF
TRBJ2-7 | TRBV6-2/TRBV6-3 | - | - | 13 | TGTGCCAGCAGCCATCCACAGTCCTACGAGCAGTACTTC | CASSHPQSYEQYF
TRBJ2-2 | TRBV7-6 | many | TRBD2 | 17 | TGTGCCAGCAGCGACCCACTAGCGGGAGCTAACACCGGGGAGCTGTTTTTT | CASSDPLAGANTGELFF
TRBJ2-3 | TRBV20-1 | many | - | 15 | TGCAGTGCTAGAGATACCAGCCGGAGCACAGATACGCAGTATTTT | CSARDTSRSTDTQYF
TRBJ1-1 | TRBV7-8 | many | - | 14 | TGTGCCAGCAGCAAATTCCAGGGACGCACTGAAGCTTTCTTT | CASSKFQGRTEAFF
TRBJ2-3 | TRBV12-3/TRBV12-4 | - | - | 15 | TGTGCCAGCAGTTTGACATCCCCTAGCACAGATACGCAGTATTTT | CASSLTSPSTDTQYF
TRBJ1-1 | TRBV6-1 | many | - | 12 | TGTGCCAGCAGTGAAGCTTCGAGAAACGCTTTCTTT | CASSEASRNAFF